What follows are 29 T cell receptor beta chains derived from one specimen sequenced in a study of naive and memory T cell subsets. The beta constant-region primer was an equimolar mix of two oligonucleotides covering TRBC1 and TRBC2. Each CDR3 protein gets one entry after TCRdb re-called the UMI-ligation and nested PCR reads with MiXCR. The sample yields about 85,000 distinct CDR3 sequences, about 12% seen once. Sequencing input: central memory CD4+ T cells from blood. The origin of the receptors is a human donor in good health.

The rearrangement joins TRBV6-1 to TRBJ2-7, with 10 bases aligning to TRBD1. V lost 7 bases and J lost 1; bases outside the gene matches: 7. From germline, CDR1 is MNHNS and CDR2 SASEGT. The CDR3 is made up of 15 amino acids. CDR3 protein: CASNPGTGVSYEQYF. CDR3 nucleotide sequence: TGTGCCAGCAATCCCGGGACAGGGGTTTCCTACGAGCAGTACTTC.

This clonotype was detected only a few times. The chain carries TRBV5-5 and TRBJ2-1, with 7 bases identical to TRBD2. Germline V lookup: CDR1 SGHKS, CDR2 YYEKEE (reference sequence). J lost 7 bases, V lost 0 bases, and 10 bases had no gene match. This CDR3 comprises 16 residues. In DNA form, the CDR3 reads TGTGCCAGCAGCTTGGGGGGGGGAGGGCCGGGAAATGAGCAGTTCTTC. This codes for CASSLGGGGPGNEQFF.

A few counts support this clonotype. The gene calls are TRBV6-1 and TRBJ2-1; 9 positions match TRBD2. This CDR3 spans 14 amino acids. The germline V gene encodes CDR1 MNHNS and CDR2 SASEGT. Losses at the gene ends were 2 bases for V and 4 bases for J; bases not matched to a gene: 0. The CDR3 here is CASSELAGYNEQFF. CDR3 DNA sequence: TGTGCCAGCAGTGAACTAGCGGGATACAATGAGCAGTTCTTC.

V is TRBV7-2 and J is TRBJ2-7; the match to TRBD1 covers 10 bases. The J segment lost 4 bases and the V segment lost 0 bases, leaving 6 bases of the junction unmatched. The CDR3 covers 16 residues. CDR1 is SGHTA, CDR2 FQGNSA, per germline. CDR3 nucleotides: TGTGCCAGCAGCTTAGCCGTGACAGGGGGCGGATACGAGCAGTACTTC. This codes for CASSLAVTGGGYEQYF.

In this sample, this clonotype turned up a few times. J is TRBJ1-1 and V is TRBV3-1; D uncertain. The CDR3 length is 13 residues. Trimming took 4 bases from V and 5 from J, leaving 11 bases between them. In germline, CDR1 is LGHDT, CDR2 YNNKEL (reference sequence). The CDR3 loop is CASSPPTRTEAFF. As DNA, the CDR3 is TGTGCCAGCAGCCCCCCCACCCGGACTGAAGCTTTCTTT.

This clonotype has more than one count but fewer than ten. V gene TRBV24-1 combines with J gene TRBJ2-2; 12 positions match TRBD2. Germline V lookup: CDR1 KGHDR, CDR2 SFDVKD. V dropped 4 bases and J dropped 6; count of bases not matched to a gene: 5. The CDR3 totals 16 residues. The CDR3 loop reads CATSETPSGRAGELFF. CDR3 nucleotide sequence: TGTGCCACCAGTGAGACGCCTAGCGGGAGGGCCGGGGAGCTGTTTTTT.

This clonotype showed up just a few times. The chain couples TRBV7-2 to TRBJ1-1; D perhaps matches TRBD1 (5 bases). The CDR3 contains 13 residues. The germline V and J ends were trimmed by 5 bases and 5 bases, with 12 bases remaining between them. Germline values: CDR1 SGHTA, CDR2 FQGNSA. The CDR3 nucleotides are TGTGCCAGCAGCCCTCAGGAGGGGACTGAAGCTTTCTTT. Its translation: CASSPQEGTEAFF.

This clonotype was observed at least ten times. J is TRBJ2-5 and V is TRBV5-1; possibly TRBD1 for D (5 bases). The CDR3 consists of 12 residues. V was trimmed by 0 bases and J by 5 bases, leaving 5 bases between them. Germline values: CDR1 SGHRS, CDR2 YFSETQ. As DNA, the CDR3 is TGCGCCAGCAGCTTGGAGGGGGAGACCCAGTACTTC. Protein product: CASSLEGETQYF. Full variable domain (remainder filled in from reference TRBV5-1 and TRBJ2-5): KAGVTQTPRYLIKTRGQQVTLSCSPISGHRSVSWYQQTPGQGLQFLFEYFSETQRNKGNFPGRFSGRQFSNSRSEMNVSTLELGDSALYLCASSLEGETQYFGPGTRLLVL.

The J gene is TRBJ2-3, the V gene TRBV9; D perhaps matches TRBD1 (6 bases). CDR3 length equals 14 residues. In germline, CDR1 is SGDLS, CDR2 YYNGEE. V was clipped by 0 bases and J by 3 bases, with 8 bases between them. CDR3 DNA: TGTGCCAGCAGCGTAGTTCAGGGGACAGATACGCAGTATTTT. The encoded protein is CASSVVQGTDTQYF.

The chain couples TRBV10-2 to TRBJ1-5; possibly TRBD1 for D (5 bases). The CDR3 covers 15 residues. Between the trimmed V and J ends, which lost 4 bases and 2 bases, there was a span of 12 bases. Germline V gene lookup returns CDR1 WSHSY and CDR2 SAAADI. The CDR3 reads CASSVGGRGNQPQHF. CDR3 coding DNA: TGCGCCAGCAGTGTGGGGGGAAGGGGCAATCAGCCCCAGCATTTT.

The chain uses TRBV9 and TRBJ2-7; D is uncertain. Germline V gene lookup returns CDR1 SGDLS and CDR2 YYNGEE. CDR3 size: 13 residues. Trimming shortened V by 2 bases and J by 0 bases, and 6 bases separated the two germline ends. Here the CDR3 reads CASSVSFSYEQYF. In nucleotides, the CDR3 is TGTGCCAGCAGCGTTTCTTTCTCCTACGAGCAGTACTTC.

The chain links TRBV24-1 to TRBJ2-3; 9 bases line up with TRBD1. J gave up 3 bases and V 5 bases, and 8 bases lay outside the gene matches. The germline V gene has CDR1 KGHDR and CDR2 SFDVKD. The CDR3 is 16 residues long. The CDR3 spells CATSAARTGVTDTQYF. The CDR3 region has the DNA TGTGCCACCAGTGCCGCCCGGACAGGGGTAACAGATACGCAGTATTTT.

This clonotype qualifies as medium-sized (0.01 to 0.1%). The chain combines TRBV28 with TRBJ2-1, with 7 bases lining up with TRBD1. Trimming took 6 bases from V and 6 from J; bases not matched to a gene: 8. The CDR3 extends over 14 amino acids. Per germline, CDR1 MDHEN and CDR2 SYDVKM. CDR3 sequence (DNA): TGTGCCAGCAGCCCGACAGGGACCCTCAATGAGCAGTTCTTC. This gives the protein CASSPTGTLNEQFF.

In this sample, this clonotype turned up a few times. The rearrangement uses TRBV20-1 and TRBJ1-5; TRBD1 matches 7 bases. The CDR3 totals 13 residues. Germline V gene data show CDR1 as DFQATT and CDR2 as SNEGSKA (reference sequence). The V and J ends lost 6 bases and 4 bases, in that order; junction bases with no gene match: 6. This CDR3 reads CSADRQGNQPQHF. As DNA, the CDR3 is TGCAGTGCAGACCGACAGGGAAATCAGCCCCAGCATTTT.

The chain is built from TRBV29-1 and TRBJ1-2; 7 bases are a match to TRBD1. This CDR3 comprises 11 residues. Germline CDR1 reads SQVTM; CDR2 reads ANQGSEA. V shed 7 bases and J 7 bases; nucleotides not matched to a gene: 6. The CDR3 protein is CSADRVRGYTF. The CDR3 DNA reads TGCAGCGCAGACAGGGTTCGTGGCTACACCTTC.

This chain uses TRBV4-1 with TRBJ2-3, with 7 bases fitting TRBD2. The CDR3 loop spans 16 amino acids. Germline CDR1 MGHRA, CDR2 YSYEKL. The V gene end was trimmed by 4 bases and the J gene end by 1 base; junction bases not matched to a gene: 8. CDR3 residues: CASSLTLAARTDTQYF. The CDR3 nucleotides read TGCGCCAGCAGCCTGACCCTAGCGGCCCGCACAGATACGCAGTATTTT.

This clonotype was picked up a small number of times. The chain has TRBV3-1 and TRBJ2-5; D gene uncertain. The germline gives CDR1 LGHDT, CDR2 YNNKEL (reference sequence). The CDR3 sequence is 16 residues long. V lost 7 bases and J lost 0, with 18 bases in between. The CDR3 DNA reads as TGTGCCAGCATCCCTAGGCAGGTCAGCAACCAAGAGACCCAGTACTTC. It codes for CASIPRQVSNQETQYF.

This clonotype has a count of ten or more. The CDR3 is CASSSRLGAGATDTQYF. The CDR3 DNA sequence: TGTGCCAGCAGCTCTCGCCTAGGGGCGGGAGCCACAGATACGCAGTATTTT. The chain couples TRBV9 to TRBJ2-3; 7 bases are shared with TRBD2. Per the germline V gene, CDR1 is SGDLS and CDR2 is YYNGEE. The CDR3 loop spans 17 amino acids. Losses at the gene ends were 4 bases for V and 2 bases for J; bases not matched to a gene: 13. Filled out from reference TRBV9 and TRBJ2-3, the complete variable domain reads DSGVTQTPKHLITATGQRVTLRCSPRSGDLSVYWYQQSLDQGLQFLIQYYNGEERAKGNILERFSAQQFPDLHSELNLSSLELGDSALYFCASSSRLGAGATDTQYFGPGTRLTVL.

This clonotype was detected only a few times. CDR3 DNA: TGTGCCAGCAGCCAAGATCTTACGCTAGCGGGAGCCACCGGGGAGCTGTTTTTT. This translates into CASSQDLTLAGATGELFF. The chain joins TRBV3-1 to TRBJ2-2; TRBD2 agrees at 10 bases. This CDR3 has 18 amino acids. V lost 0 bases, J lost 4 bases, and 8 bases stayed unmatched. Germline V lookup: CDR1 LGHDT, CDR2 YNNKEL (reference sequence).

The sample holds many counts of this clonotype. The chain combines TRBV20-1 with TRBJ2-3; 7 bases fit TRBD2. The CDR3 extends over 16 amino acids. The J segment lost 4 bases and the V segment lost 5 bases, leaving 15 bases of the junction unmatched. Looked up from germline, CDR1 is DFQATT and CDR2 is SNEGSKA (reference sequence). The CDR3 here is CSAQSWGRASADTQYF. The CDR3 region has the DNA TGCAGTGCTCAAAGCTGGGGGAGGGCGTCCGCAGATACGCAGTATTTT.

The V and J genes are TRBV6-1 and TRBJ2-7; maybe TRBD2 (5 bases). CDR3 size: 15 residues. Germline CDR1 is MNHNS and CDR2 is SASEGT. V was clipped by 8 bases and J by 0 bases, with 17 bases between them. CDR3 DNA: TGTGCCAGCTCCCGGAGCGGAGCCAGCTCCTACGAGCAGTACTTC. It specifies CASSRSGASSYEQYF.

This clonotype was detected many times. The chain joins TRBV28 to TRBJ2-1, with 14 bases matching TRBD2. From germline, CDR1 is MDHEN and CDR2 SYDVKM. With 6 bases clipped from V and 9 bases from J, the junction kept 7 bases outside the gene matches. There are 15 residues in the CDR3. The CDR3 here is CASRPGLAGVVEQFF. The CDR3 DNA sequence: TGTGCCAGCAGGCCGGGACTAGCGGGAGTTGTTGAGCAGTTCTTC.

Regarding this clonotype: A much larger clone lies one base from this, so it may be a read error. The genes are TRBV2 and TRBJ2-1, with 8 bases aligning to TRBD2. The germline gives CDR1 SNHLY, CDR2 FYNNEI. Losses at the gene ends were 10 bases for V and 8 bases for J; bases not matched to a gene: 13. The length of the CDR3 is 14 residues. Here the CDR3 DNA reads TGTGCCAACAGCCCCATCGGGGGGGGGTATGAGCAGTTCTTC. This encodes CANSPIGGGYEQFF.

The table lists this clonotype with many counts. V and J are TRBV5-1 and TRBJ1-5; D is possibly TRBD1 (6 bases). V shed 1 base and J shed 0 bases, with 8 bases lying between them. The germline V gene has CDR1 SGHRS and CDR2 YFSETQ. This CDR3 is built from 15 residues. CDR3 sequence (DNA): TGCGCCAGCAGCTTGTCAGGGGATAGCAATCAGCCCCAGCATTTT. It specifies CASSLSGDSNQPQHF.

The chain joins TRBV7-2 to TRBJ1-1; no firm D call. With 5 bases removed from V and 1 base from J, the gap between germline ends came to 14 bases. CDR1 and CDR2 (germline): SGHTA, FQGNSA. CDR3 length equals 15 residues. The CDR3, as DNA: TGTGCCAGCAGCCCCCCACGTGGGCAGAACACTGAAGCTTTCTTT. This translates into CASSPPRGQNTEAFF.

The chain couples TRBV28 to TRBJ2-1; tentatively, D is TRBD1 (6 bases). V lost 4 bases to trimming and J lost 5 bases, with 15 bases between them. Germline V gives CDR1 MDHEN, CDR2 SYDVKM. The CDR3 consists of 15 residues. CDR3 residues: CASSYRRGKDNEQFF. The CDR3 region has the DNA TGTGCCAGCAGTTACCGCAGGGGTAAGGACAATGAGCAGTTCTTC.

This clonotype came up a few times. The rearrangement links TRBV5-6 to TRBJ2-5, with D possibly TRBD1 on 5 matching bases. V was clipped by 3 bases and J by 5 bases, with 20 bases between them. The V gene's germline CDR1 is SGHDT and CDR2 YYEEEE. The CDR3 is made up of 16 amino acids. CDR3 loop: CASSSRLGRGEETQYF. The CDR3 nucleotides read TGTGCCAGCAGCTCCCGGTTGGGGCGTGGTGAGGAGACCCAGTACTTC.

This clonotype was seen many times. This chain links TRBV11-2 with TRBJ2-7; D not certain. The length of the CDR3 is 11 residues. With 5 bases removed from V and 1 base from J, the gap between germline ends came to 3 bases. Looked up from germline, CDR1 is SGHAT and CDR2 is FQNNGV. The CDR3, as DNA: TGTGCCAGCAGCCCTTCCTACGAGCAGTACTTC. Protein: CASSPSYEQYF.

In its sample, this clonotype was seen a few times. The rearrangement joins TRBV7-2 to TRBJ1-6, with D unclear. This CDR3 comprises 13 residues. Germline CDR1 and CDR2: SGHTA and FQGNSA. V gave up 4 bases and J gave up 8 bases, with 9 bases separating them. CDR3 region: CASSSEFDSPLHF. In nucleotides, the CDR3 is TGTGCCAGCAGCTCTGAGTTCGATTCACCCCTCCACTTT.